These T cell receptor beta chains were read from a single sample in a study of response to subunit inactivated influenza vaccine. TCRdb passed the RT-PCR reads through MiXCR, listing each CDR3 protein once. The sample shows roughly 460,000 distinct CDR3 sequences, 10% to 11% of them seen only once. The sequences come from PBMCs from blood, collected around seven weeks after vaccination. The receptors were gathered from a man between 50 and 59 years old who received an inactivated influenza vaccine. CDR3s include the opening cysteine and the closing phenylalanine or tryptophan. The order of the fields is D gene, clone size, CDR3 length, V gene, J gene, CDR3 DNA, CDR3 protein. A D gene is named only where the DNA matches it firmly. Clone size appears in some rows only: once, few, many, or a class for an expanded clone.

d_gene: .; abundance: .; len: 14; v_gene: TRBV2; j_gene: TRBJ1-2; CDR3nt: TGTGCCAGCAGTGAAGCAGAAGGGTTGGGAGGCTACACCTTC; CDR3aa: CASSEAEGLGGYTF
d_gene: .; abundance: .; len: 16; v_gene: TRBV15; j_gene: TRBJ2-3; CDR3nt: TGTGCCACCAGCAGGCGGGACTCCCGTTCCACAGATACGCAGTATTTT; CDR3aa: CATSRRDSRSTDTQYF
d_gene: .; abundance: .; len: 16; v_gene: TRBV10-3; j_gene: TRBJ2-6; CDR3nt: TGTGCCATCAGCAAGTTTGACACGCCCGGGGCCAACGTCCTGACTTTC; CDR3aa: CAISKFDTPGANVLTF
d_gene: .; abundance: .; len: 15; v_gene: TRBV19; j_gene: TRBJ1-5; CDR3nt: TGTGCCAGTAGTATATGGGGTTATAGCAATCAGCCCCAGCATTTT; CDR3aa: CASSIWGYSNQPQHF
d_gene: TRBD2; abundance: few; len: 17; v_gene: TRBV7-2; j_gene: TRBJ2-5; CDR3nt: TGTGCCAGCAGCGCGCGGGGTTCGGGAGGGCCGGAGGAGACCCAGTACTTC; CDR3aa: CASSARGSGGPEETQYF
d_gene: .; abundance: .; len: 13; v_gene: TRBV5-1; j_gene: TRBJ2-2; CDR3nt: TGCGCCAGCAGCTACACTACCACCGGGGAGCTGTTTTTT; CDR3aa: CASSYTTTGELFF
d_gene: .; abundance: .; len: 19; v_gene: TRBV6-5; j_gene: TRBJ1-3; CDR3nt: TGTGCCAGCAGTTACTCGATCCCCGGCAGGGCGGTTAGTGGAAACACCATATATTTT; CDR3aa: CASSYSIPGRAVSGNTIYF
d_gene: .; abundance: .; len: 14; v_gene: TRBV5-4; j_gene: TRBJ2-5; CDR3nt: TGTGCCAGCAGCCCGGACAGCTACCAAGAGACCCAGTACTTC; CDR3aa: CASSPDSYQETQYF
d_gene: .; abundance: few; len: 15; v_gene: TRBV20-1; j_gene: TRBJ1-5; CDR3nt: TGCAGTGCCGGCGAGGGTTTTGTCGGCAATCAGCCCCAGCATTTT; CDR3aa: CSAGEGFVGNQPQHF
d_gene: .; abundance: few; len: 15; v_gene: TRBV3-1; j_gene: TRBJ2-7; CDR3nt: TGTGCCAGCAGCCAAGGAGGACTGTTCTCCTACGAGCAGTACTTC; CDR3aa: CASSQGGLFSYEQYF
d_gene: .; abundance: .; len: 16; v_gene: TRBV3-1; j_gene: TRBJ1-1; CDR3nt: TGTGCCAGCAGCCAAAAAACCGGGCCCCTGGACACTGAAGCTTTCTTT; CDR3aa: CASSQKTGPLDTEAFF
d_gene: TRBD1; abundance: many; len: 16; v_gene: TRBV9; j_gene: TRBJ2-1; CDR3nt: TGTGCCAGCAGCGTAGTTTTTCGACAGGGGGCGAATGAGCAGTTCTTC; CDR3aa: CASSVVFRQGANEQFF
d_gene: TRBD1; abundance: .; len: 14; v_gene: TRBV27; j_gene: TRBJ2-7; CDR3nt: TGTGCCAGCAGTCTTGGGACAGGGTGGGACGAGCAGTACTTC; CDR3aa: CASSLGTGWDEQYF
d_gene: .; abundance: .; len: 14; v_gene: TRBV7-9; j_gene: TRBJ2-3; CDR3nt: .; CDR3aa: CASSFATGTDTPYF
d_gene: TRBD1; abundance: .; len: 16; v_gene: TRBV24-1; j_gene: TRBJ2-5; CDR3nt: TGTGCCACCAGTGACATAGCCGGGACAGGGGACGAGACCCAGTACTTC; CDR3aa: CATSDIAGTGDETQYF
d_gene: TRBD2; abundance: many; len: 18; v_gene: TRBV29-1; j_gene: TRBJ2-3; CDR3nt: TGCAGCGCCTCGTTTCTGACTAGCGGGAGGAGGACGACAGATACGCAGTATTTT; CDR3aa: CSASFLTSGRRTTDTQYF
d_gene: TRBD1; abundance: few; len: 13; v_gene: TRBV6-2/TRBV6-3; j_gene: TRBJ1-5; CDR3nt: TGTGCCAGCCATGACAGGGGCGGTCAGCCCCAGCATTTT; CDR3aa: CASHDRGGQPQHF
d_gene: .; abundance: .; len: 14; v_gene: TRBV6-5; j_gene: TRBJ2-3; CDR3nt: TGTGCCAGCAGTTACTCTTCCAGTACAGATACGCAGTATTTT; CDR3aa: CASSYSSSTDTQYF
d_gene: TRBD2; abundance: many; len: 14; v_gene: TRBV12-3/TRBV12-4; j_gene: TRBJ2-1; CDR3nt: TGTGCCACAACCTCAGCGGGAATGGACAATGAGCAGTTCTTC; CDR3aa: CATTSAGMDNEQFF
d_gene: .; abundance: .; len: 14; v_gene: TRBV7-2; j_gene: TRBJ1-1; CDR3nt: TGTGCCAGCAGCGAACAGGGTGGGAGTACTGAAGCTTTCTTT; CDR3aa: CASSEQGGSTEAFF
d_gene: TRBD1; abundance: few; len: 15; v_gene: TRBV6-1; j_gene: TRBJ2-3; CDR3nt: TGTGCCAGCAGTCTAATCCCGACAGGGGGGGATACGCAGTATTTT; CDR3aa: CASSLIPTGGDTQYF
d_gene: .; abundance: few; len: 16; v_gene: TRBV7-2; j_gene: TRBJ2-3; CDR3nt: TGTGCCAGCAGCTTAACCGGGACCAGCCGGCTAGATACGCAGTATTTT; CDR3aa: CASSLTGTSRLDTQYF
d_gene: TRBD1; abundance: few; len: 16; v_gene: TRBV5-6; j_gene: TRBJ2-5; CDR3nt: TGTGCCAGCAGCCCTAATGGACAGGGCATTGTGGAGACCCAGTACTTC; CDR3aa: CASSPNGQGIVETQYF
d_gene: .; abundance: many; len: 14; v_gene: TRBV5-1; j_gene: TRBJ2-7; CDR3nt: TGCGCCAGCAGCTCACGGGCCTCATCCTACGAGCAGTACTTC; CDR3aa: CASSSRASSYEQYF
d_gene: .; abundance: many; len: 14; v_gene: TRBV4-1; j_gene: TRBJ1-5; CDR3nt: TGCGCCAGCAGCCAAGTAGACACCAATCAGCCCCAGCATTTT; CDR3aa: CASSQVDTNQPQHF
d_gene: TRBD1; abundance: .; len: 15; v_gene: TRBV9; j_gene: TRBJ2-1; CDR3nt: TGTGCCAGCAGAGCGACAGGGGGCGAGGGGGGTCGTCAGTTCTTC; CDR3aa: CASRATGGEGGRQFF
d_gene: .; abundance: few; len: 11; v_gene: TRBV29-1; j_gene: TRBJ2-1; CDR3nt: TGCAGCGGGCAGGAGGGCCATTCTCAGTTCTTC; CDR3aa: CSGQEGHSQFF
d_gene: TRBD1; abundance: many; len: 16; v_gene: TRBV3-1; j_gene: TRBJ2-4; CDR3nt: TGTGCCAGCAGCCAACGACAGGGGTTTGGCAAAAACATTCAGTACTTC; CDR3aa: CASSQRQGFGKNIQYF
d_gene: TRBD1; abundance: many; len: 12; v_gene: TRBV29-1; j_gene: TRBJ2-7; CDR3nt: TGCAGCTTCTGGACAGGGGAAGGCGAGCAGTACTTC; CDR3aa: CSFWTGEGEQYF
d_gene: .; abundance: many; len: 12; v_gene: TRBV29-1; j_gene: TRBJ2-2; CDR3nt: TGCAGCGTGGGACCCAACACCGGGGAGCTGTTTTTT; CDR3aa: CSVGPNTGELFF
d_gene: .; abundance: .; len: 15; v_gene: TRBV10-3; j_gene: TRBJ2-1; CDR3nt: TGTGCCATCAGTGAGGCAGGGGTTCGATACAATGAGCAGTTCTTC; CDR3aa: CAISEAGVRYNEQFF
d_gene: TRBD2; abundance: .; len: 15; v_gene: TRBV6-5; j_gene: TRBJ2-5; CDR3nt: TGTGCCAGCAGTTACGGGGGGGAGGTACAAGAGACCCAGTACTTC; CDR3aa: CASSYGGEVQETQYF
d_gene: TRBD1; abundance: .; len: 14; v_gene: TRBV10-3; j_gene: TRBJ2-5; CDR3nt: TGTGCCATCAGTGAGTCACAGGGGTCCGAGACCCAGTACTTC; CDR3aa: CAISESQGSETQYF
d_gene: .; abundance: many; len: 13; v_gene: TRBV12-3/TRBV12-4; j_gene: TRBJ2-1; CDR3nt: TGTGCCAGCAGTCCAGGACATATTGTTGAGCAGTTCTTC; CDR3aa: CASSPGHIVEQFF
d_gene: .; abundance: many; len: 14; v_gene: TRBV5-1; j_gene: TRBJ2-1; CDR3nt: TGCGCCAGCAGCTTGGAACCGTCCTACAATGAGCAGTTCTTC; CDR3aa: CASSLEPSYNEQFF
d_gene: .; abundance: few; len: 17; v_gene: TRBV20-1; j_gene: TRBJ2-3; CDR3nt: TGCAGTGCTAGTGGGGTCGGAACGGACCATGGTACAGATACGCAGTATTTT; CDR3aa: CSASGVGTDHGTDTQYF